Listed here are 2 T cell receptor beta chains from one sample, sequenced in a study of control samples from healthy donors and cancer patients. The repertoire was sequenced with immunoSEQ multiplex PCR; TCRdb's copy has only in-frame clones and lacks some. The sample has 45,000 to 55,000 clones; 85% to 95% are singletons. Sequencing used blood. These TCRs come from a man aged 25 to 45 in good health.

This clone is termed medium-sized (0.01 to 0.1%). The chain uses TRBV6-4 and TRBJ2-1; either TRBD1 or TRBD2 may fit D (6 bases each). Germline-derived CDR1 and CDR2 are MRHNA and SNTAGT. This CDR3 spans 14 amino acids. Trimming removed 2 bases from V and 6 bases from J, with 11 bases in between. CDR3 amino acids: CASSDGGGGNEQFF. CDR3 coding DNA: TGTGCCAGCAGTGACGGAGGGGGAGGCAATGAGCAGTTCTTC.

The V call is TRBV7-8, the J call TRBJ2-1; no definite D call. This CDR3 region has 13 residues. With 0 bases removed from V and 4 bases from J, the gap between germline ends came to 4 bases. Germline loops: CDR1 SGHVS, CDR2 FQNEAQ. CDR3: CASSLALYNEQFF. CDR3 bases: TGTGCCAGCAGCTTAGCGTTGTACAATGAGCAGTTCTTC.